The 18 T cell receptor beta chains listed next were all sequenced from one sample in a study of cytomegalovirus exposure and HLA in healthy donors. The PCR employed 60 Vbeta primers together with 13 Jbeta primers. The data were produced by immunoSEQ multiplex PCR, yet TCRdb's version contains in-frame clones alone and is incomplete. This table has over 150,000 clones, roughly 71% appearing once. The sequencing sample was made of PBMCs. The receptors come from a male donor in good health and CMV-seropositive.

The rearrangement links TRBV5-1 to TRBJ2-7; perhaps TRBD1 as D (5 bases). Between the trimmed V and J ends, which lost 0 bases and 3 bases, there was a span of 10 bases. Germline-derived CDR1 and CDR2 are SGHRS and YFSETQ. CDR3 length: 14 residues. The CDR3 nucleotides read TGCGCCAGCAGCTTGGGTAGGGGTGGCTACGAGCAGTACTTC. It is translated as CASSLGRGGYEQYF.

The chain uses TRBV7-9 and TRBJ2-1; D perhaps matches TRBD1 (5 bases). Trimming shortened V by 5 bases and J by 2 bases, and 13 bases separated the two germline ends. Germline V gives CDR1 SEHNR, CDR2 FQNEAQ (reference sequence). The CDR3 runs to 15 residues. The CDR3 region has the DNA TGTGCCAGCAGCCCCTCGGGCAGGGCCTACAATGAGCAGTTCTTC. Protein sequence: CASSPSGRAYNEQFF.

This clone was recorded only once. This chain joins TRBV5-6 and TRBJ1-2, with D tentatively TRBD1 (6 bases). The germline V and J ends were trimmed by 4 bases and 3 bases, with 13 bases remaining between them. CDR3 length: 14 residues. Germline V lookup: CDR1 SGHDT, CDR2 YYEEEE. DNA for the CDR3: TGTGCCAGCAGCACCGACAGGATTCACTATGGCTACACCTTC. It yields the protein CASSTDRIHYGYTF.

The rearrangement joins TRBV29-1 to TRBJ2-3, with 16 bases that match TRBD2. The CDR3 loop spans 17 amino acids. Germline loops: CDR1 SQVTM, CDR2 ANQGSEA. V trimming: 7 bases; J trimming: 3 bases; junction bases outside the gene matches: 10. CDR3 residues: CSAFGTSGGGGTDTQYF. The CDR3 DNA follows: TGCAGCGCCTTCGGGACTAGCGGGGGGGGAGGGACAGATACGCAGTATTTT.

The CDR3 DNA reads TGCGCCAGCAGCCTGCACGTTAGGGCCGGGAGCGGGGGTGAAGTTTCCGAGCAGTACTTC. Encoded protein: CASSLHVRAGSGGEVSEQYF. The V call is TRBV4-1, the J call TRBJ2-7, with 8 bases aligning to TRBD2. Trimming took 4 bases from V and 6 from J; bases not matched to a gene: 26. Germline-derived CDR1 and CDR2 are MGHRA and YSYEKL. The CDR3 is made up of 20 amino acids.

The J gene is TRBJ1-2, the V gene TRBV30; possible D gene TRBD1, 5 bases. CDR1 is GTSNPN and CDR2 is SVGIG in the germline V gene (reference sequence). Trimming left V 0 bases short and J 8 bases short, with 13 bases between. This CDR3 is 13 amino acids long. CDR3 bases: TGTGCCTGGAGTGTACGAGAGCAGGGCGGCTACACCTTC. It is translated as CAWSVREQGGYTF.

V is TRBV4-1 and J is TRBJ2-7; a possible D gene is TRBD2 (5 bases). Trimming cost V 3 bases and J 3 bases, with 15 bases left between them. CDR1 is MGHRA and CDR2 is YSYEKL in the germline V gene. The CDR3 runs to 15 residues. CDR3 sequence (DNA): TGCGCCAGCAGCCAGCCATCGGGGAAGAACTACGAGCAGTACTTC. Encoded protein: CASSQPSGKNYEQYF.

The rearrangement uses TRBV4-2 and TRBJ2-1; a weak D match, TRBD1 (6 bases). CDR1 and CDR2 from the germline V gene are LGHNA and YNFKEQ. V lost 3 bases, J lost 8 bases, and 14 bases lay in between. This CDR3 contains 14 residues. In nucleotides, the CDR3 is TGTGCCAGCAGCCAGATTGAGGGGGTGGATGAGCAGTTCTTC. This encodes CASSQIEGVDEQFF.

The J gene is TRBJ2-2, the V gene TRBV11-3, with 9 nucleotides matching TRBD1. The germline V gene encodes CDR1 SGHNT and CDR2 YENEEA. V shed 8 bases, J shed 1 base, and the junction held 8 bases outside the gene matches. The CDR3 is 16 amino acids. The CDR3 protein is CASRDRATENTGELFF. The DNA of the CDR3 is TGTGCCAGCCGGGACAGGGCGACCGAGAACACCGGGGAGCTGTTTTTT.

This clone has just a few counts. The CDR3 nucleotides read TGTGCCAGCAGTTTCTCACGTAGACAGGGCGGCTATTCACCCCTCCACTTT. It codes for CASSFSRRQGGYSPLHF. V gene TRBV27 combines with J gene TRBJ1-6; 7 bases are shared with TRBD1. The germline V gene has CDR1 MNHEY and CDR2 SMNVEV (reference sequence). This CDR3 spans 17 amino acids. V shed 3 bases, J shed 8 bases, and the junction held 13 bases outside the gene matches.

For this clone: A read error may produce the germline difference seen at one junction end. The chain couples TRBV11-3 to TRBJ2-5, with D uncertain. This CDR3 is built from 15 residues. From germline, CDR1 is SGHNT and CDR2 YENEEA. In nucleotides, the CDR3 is TGTGCCAGCAGCCTAGACGGAGAATCCGGAGAGACCCAGTACTTC. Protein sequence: CASSLDGESGETQYF.

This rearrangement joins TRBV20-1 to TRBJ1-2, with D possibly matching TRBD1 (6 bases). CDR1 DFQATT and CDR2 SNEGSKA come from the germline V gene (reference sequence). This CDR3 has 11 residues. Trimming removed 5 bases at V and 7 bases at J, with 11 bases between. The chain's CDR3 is CSASHRVGYTF. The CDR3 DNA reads TGCAGTGCTTCACACAGGGTTGGCTACACCTTC.

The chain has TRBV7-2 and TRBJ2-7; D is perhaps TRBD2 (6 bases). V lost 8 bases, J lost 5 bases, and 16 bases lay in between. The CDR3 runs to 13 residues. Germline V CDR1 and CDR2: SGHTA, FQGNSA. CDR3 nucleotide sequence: TGTGCCAGCTCGGGACTCCGAAACCACGAGCAGTACTTC. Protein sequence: CASSGLRNHEQYF.

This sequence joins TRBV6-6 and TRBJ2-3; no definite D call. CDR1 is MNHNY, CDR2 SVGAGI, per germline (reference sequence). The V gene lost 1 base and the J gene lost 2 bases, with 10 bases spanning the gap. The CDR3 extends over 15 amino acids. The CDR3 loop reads CASSYYRPFTDTQYF. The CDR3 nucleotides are TGTGCCAGCAGTTACTATCGTCCCTTCACAGATACGCAGTATTTT.

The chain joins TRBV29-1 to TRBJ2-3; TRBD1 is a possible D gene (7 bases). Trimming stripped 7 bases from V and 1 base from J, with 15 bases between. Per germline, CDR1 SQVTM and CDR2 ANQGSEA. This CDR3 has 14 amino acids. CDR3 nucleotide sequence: TGCAGCGCTATCGCAGGGGGGCGCACAGATACGCAGTATTTT. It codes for CSAIAGGRTDTQYF.

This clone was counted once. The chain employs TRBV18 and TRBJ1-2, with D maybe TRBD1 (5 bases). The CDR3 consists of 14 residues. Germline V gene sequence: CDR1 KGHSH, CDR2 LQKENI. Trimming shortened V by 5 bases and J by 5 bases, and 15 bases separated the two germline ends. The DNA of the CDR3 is TGTGCCAGCTCATCCAAGGCAGGGAATTATGGCTACACCTTC. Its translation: CASSSKAGNYGYTF.

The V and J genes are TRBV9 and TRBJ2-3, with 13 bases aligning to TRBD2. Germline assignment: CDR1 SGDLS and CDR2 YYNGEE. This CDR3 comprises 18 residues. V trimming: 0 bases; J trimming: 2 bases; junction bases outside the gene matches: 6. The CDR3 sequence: CASSVGRLAGGITDTQYF. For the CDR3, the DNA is TGTGCCAGCAGCGTAGGGAGACTAGCGGGGGGTATCACAGATACGCAGTATTTT.

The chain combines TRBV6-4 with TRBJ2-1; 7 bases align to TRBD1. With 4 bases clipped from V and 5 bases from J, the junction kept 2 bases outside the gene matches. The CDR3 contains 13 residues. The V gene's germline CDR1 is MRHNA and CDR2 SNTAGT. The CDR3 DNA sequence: TGTGCCAGCAGTGCCGGGACAGACAATGAGCAGTTCTTC. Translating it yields CASSAGTDNEQFF.